This TCR beta chain emerged from a study of T-cell memory formation after mild COVID-19. Study-level information: TCR clusters were mostly confined to one donor each.

Each CDR3 protein gets one entry after TCRdb re-called the 5' RACE reads with MiXCR. This table has some 260,000 distinct CDR3 sequences, less than 20% appearing once. CDR3 length: 13 amino acids. V was shortened by 5 bases and J by 6 bases, with 10 bases between the two germline ends. Germline-derived CDR1 and CDR2 are MNHEY and SMNVEV (reference sequence). This sequence was found in a man aged 18-30 years who had mild COVID-19 (a few samples of this study predate the infection). Cell type and time point are not known. The sequenced material came from PBMCs or a T cell subset sorted from them (not recorded which). This chain links TRBV27 with TRBJ2-2, with D unclear. The CDR3 protein is CASSPQWAGELFF. In nucleotides, the CDR3 is TGTGCCAGCAGTCCCCAGTGGGCCGGGGAGCTGTTTTTT.